A single sample gave rise to the 16 T cell receptor beta chains below, sequenced in a study of T cell repertoires in cytomegalovirus infection. TCRdb processed the reads anew with MiXCR; each CDR3 protein has one entry. The data show under 350,000 distinct CDR3 sequences, with 20% to 25% seen just once and around 20% held by the top ten. The antigens these receptors bind are not known. Sequenced here: cultured PBMCs, sampled from culture after CMV antigen stimulation. The receptor set was obtained from a human donor in good health (CMV status not recorded). Some clones in this sample may be carry-over from other donors' samples.

This clonotype was seen only a few times. This rearrangement joins TRBV6-2 or TRBV6-3 to TRBJ2-7; D perhaps matches TRBD2 (6 bases). Germline V gene lookup returns CDR1 MNHEY and CDR2 SVGEGT. The CDR3 covers 17 residues. The ends were cut back, 5 bases at V and 0 bases at J, with 20 bases in the middle. CDR3 coding DNA: TGTGCCAGCAGTCTACAATCGACTAGAGTGAGCTCCTACGAGCAGTACTTC. Protein sequence: CASSLQSTRVSSYEQYF.

This clonotype was recorded a few times. The V gene is TRBV6-2 or TRBV6-3, the J gene TRBJ1-1, with TRBD1 matching over 7 bases. There are 14 residues in the CDR3. The junction had 10 bases not matched to a gene; V was cut back by 6 bases and J by 6 bases. Germline V gene data show CDR1 as MNHEY and CDR2 as SVGEGT. Written as DNA, the CDR3 is TGTGCCAGCAGACCACAGGGGCCCGGGGCTGAAGCTTTCTTT. This sequence encodes CASRPQGPGAEAFF.

The gene calls are TRBV5-4 and TRBJ2-1, with 13 bases aligning to TRBD2. The CDR3 runs to 16 residues. Germline loops: CDR1 SGHNT, CDR2 YYREEE (reference sequence). The V and J ends lost 4 bases and 10 bases, in that order; junction bases with no gene match: 11. In DNA form, the CDR3 reads TGTGCCAGCAGCGGGGGACTAGCGGGACTGCCCCGGGAGCAGTTCTTC. It codes for CASSGGLAGLPREQFF.

Worth noting for this clonotype: Germline and junction disagree at one end, which may indicate a read error. The chain recombines TRBV15 with TRBJ2-5, with 8 bases that match TRBD1. CDR3 length: 14 residues. Germline CDR1 reads LNHNV; CDR2 reads YYDKDF (reference sequence). The chain's CDR3 is CATSRQGAEETQSF. CDR3 nucleotide sequence: TGTGCCACCAGCAGACAGGGGGCGGAGGAGACCCAGTCCTTC.

The rearrangement links TRBV24-1 to TRBJ2-5; D call uncertain. Germline V gives CDR1 KGHDR, CDR2 SFDVKD. Between the trimmed V and J ends, which lost 4 bases and 2 bases, there was a span of 4 bases. The CDR3 loop spans 12 amino acids. The CDR3 coding sequence is TGTGCCACCAGTGACAGACAAGAGACCCAGTACTTC. It encodes CATSDRQETQYF.

This clonotype came up many times. The V gene is TRBV7-2, the J gene TRBJ2-3; 7 nucleotides match TRBD2. V gave up 1 base and J gave up 1 base; unmatched junction bases: 5. In germline, CDR1 is SGHTA, CDR2 FQGNSA. The CDR3 runs to 16 residues. CDR3 region: CASSLDSLAGTDTQYF. The CDR3 region has the DNA TGTGCCAGCAGCTTAGATTCGCTAGCGGGCACAGATACGCAGTATTTT.

The V call is TRBV9, the J call TRBJ2-6; no clear D gene. Germline CDR1 reads SGDLS; CDR2 reads YYNGEE. Trimming took 6 bases from V and 0 from J, leaving 4 bases between them. The length of the CDR3 is 13 residues. The CDR3 protein is CASTSSGANVLTF. The CDR3 DNA is TGTGCCAGCACTAGCTCTGGGGCCAACGTCCTGACTTTC.

This chain links TRBV11-2 with TRBJ2-1, with 10 positions matching TRBD2. The CDR3 is 15 residues long. The germline V gene encodes CDR1 SGHAT and CDR2 FQNNGV. With V trimmed by 5 bases and J by 5 bases, 6 bases remained unmatched. This chain's CDR3 is CASSLLAGLDNEQFF. The CDR3 DNA is TGTGCCAGCAGCCTACTAGCGGGATTGGACAATGAGCAGTTCTTC.

Remarks on this clonotype: It is likely a read error, because the conserved phenylalanine at the end of the CDR3 is missing. The chain uses TRBV28 and TRBJ2-3; 8 bases align to TRBD2. The J segment lost 2 bases and the V segment lost 8 bases, leaving 6 bases of the junction unmatched. The CDR3 contains 14 residues. Germline lookup yields CDR1 MDHEN and CDR2 SYDVKM. The CDR3 sequence is CASGTSGATDTQYS. In DNA form, the CDR3 reads TGTGCCAGCGGGACTAGTGGGGCCACAGATACGCAGTATTCT.

The V and J genes are TRBV5-4 and TRBJ2-3; the D gene is possibly TRBD2 (6 bases). CDR3 size: 17 residues. CDR1 and CDR2 (germline): SGHNT, YYREEE (reference sequence). Trimming cost V 1 base and J 4 bases, with 19 bases left between them. The CDR3 sequence: CASSLNPGGMGSDTQYF. DNA of the CDR3: TGTGCCAGCAGCTTGAATCCTGGCGGGATGGGGTCAGATACGCAGTATTTT.

This clonotype was seen a handful of times. The V call is TRBV11-2, the J call TRBJ2-1, with 12 bases aligning to TRBD2. V was clipped by 1 base and J by 2 bases; unmatched bases: 9. The V gene's germline CDR1 is SGHAT and CDR2 FQNNGV. The CDR3 is 19 amino acids. The CDR3 nucleotides are TGTGCCAGCAGCTTAGCGAGGACTAGCGGGACGGGAACCTACAATGAGCAGTTCTTC. This encodes CASSLARTSGTGTYNEQFF.

The chain employs TRBV29-1 and TRBJ2-3; tentatively, D is TRBD2 (6 bases). The CDR3 runs to 15 residues. With 4 bases removed from V and 3 bases from J, the gap between germline ends came to 17 bases. Germline V CDR1 and CDR2: SQVTM, ANQGSEA. CDR3 amino acids: CSVVEAGRYTDTQYF. CDR3 bases: TGCAGCGTTGTCGAGGCCGGGAGATATACAGATACGCAGTATTTT.

The J gene is TRBJ2-4, the V gene TRBV6-2 or TRBV6-3; D not resolved. Germline lookup yields CDR1 MNHEY and CDR2 SVGEGT. CDR3 length equals 16 residues. The V and J ends lost 2 bases and 2 bases respectively, with 13 bases between them. CDR3: CASSYRPGEPKNIQYF. In DNA form, the CDR3 reads TGTGCCAGCAGTTACCGACCTGGCGAGCCCAAAAACATTCAGTACTTC.

This clonotype was found a few times. The chain has TRBV7-2 and TRBJ1-4, with a possible D match to TRBD1 (6 bases). The germline V and J ends were trimmed by 3 bases and 8 bases, with 13 bases remaining between them. The CDR3 loop spans 14 amino acids. Germline V gives CDR1 SGHTA, CDR2 FQGNSA. CDR3 sequence: CASSFQGSAEKLFF. The CDR3 region has the DNA TGTGCCAGCAGCTTCCAGGGGTCGGCGGAAAAACTGTTTTTT.

This clonotype was counted a few times. V usage is TRBV12-3 or TRBV12-4 and J usage is TRBJ2-7; no clear D gene. V lost 2 bases, J lost 3 bases, and 8 bases lay in between. The CDR3 has 13 residues. CDR3 sequence reads: CASSLSRIYEQYF. DNA of the CDR3: TGTGCCAGCAGTTTAAGTCGGATCTACGAGCAGTACTTC.

The genes are TRBV4-1 and TRBJ2-7; TRBD1 aligns across 8 bases. The CDR3 spans 14 residues. With V trimmed by 3 bases and J by 6 bases, 7 bases remained unmatched. CDR1 and CDR2 from the germline V gene are MGHRA and YSYEKL. CDR3 residues: CASSHPGTGGEQYF. For the CDR3, the DNA is TGCGCCAGCAGCCACCCCGGGACAGGAGGCGAGCAGTACTTC.